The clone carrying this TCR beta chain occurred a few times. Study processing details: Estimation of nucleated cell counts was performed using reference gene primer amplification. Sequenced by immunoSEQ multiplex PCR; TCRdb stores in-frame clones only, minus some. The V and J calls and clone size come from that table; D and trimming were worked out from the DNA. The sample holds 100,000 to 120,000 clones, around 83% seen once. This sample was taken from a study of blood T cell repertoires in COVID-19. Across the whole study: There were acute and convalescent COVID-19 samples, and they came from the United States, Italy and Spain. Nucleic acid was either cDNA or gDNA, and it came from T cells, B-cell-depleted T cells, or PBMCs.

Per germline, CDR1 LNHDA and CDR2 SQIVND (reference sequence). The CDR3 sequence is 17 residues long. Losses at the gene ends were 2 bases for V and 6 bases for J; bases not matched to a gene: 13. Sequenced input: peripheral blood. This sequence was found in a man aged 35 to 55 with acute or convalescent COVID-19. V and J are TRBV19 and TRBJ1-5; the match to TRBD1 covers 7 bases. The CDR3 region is CASSIPSPGQVGQPQHF. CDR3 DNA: TGTGCCAGTAGTATACCCTCCCCCGGACAGGTCGGTCAGCCCCAGCATTTT.